The subject of this entry is one T cell receptor beta chain. An end of the junction differs from the germline gene, which may be a read error. Extraction yielded at least 6 micrograms of total RNA per sample. This specimen belongs to a study of blood T cells in healthy people across ages. A J-beta primer mix and a sample-barcoded 5' primer were used in a second PCR of roughly 7 to 12 cycles. TCRdb reprocessed the 5' RACE reads with MiXCR, giving one entry per CDR3 protein. The profile covers 590,000 or so distinct CDR3 sequences, with about 28% appearing a single time and 15% to 19% taken by the ten largest. This receptor was taken from a woman aged 80 or over in good health. Specimen: blood.

The DNA of the CDR3 is TGTACCAGTAGTCAGGGAGCAGGGGAGACCCAGTACTTC. Translation: CTSSQGAGETQYF. This chain connects TRBV19 to TRBJ2-4, with D possibly called TRBD1 or TRBD2 (5 bases each). The closer fit of TRBJ2-5 to the DNA end suggests the J call may be wrong. Germline values: CDR1 LNHDA, CDR2 SQIVND (reference sequence). CDR3 length: 13 amino acids.